The entry that follows covers one TCR beta chain sequence. The antigen remains undetermined. The sample comes from a study of CD8+CD57+ T cells in acquired aplastic anemia. Study context: Yields of DNA that came from sorted CD4+ and CD8+ cells averaged about 3.3 ug. Healthy CD8+ samples averaged roughly 9.9 million reads.

The CDR3 is 12 residues long. Germline assignment: CDR1 DFQATT and CDR2 SNEGSKA (reference sequence). The trim removed 3 bases at V and 8 bases at J, leaving 6 bases unmatched. Genomic DNA acted as the template from which TCR beta VDJ combination and CDR3 sequence profiling were carried out. TCRdb processed the reads anew with MiXCR; each CDR3 protein has one entry. The sample has over 150,000 distinct CDR3 sequences, 35% to 55% seen once. Study-level findings and limits: Between patients and controls, about 31 CD8+ CDR3 sequences were found in common. Statistical testing detected no significant gap in CD8+ Simpson's diversity between patients and controls.

V is TRBV20-1 and J is TRBJ1-1; 7 bases map to TRBD1. This sequence originates from a human donor in good health. The source material was sorted CD4+, CD8+, or CD8+CD57+ T cells (not recorded which) from PBMCs. The CDR3 DNA is TGCAGTGCTAGGCCACAGGGGTTGGAAGCTTTCTTT. As protein: CSARPQGLEAFF.